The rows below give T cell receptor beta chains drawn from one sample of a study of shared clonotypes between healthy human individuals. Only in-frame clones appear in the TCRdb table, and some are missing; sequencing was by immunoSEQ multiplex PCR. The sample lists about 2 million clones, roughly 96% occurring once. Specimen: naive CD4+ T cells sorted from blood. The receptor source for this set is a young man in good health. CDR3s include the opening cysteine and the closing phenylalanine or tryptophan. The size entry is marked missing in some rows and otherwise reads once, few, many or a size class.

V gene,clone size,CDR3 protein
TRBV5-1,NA,CASSFRTGSSYEQYF
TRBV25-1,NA,CASSGWAAGLDTQYF
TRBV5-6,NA,CASSYNRESSYEQYF
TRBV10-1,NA,CATPGQDKNIQYF
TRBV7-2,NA,CASSPPGLAGGYNEQFF
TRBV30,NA,CARQTNYGYTF
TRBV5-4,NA,CASSRTTNEKLFF
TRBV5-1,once,CASSLGASSYNSPLHF
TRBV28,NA,CASSLNQNTEAFF
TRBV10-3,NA,CATAGQGREKLFF
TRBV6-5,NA,CASRDRQGNNSPLHF
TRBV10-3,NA,CAISAGAPGANVLTF
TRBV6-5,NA,CASSSPGNEQFF
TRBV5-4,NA,CASNSPGAGETQYF
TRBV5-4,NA,CASSFRDLTGELFF
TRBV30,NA,CAWTPPELGNTIYF
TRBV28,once,CATRGDTYEQYF
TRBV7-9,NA,CASSSVGLAGTDTQYF
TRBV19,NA,CASSMDRGSEAFF
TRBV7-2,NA,CASSLRRPGGSPEQYF
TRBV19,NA,CASSRETGSYEQYF
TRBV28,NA,CASNPTVNYEQYF
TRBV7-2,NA,CASSLVHNQPQHF
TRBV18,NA,CASSPPSSYNEQFF
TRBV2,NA,CATKRDRASTEAFF
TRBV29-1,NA,CSYIQGYEQYF
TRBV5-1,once,CASSLSPWQSGNSPLHF
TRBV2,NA,CASREAFNSPLHF
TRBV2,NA,CASSRTGGSGYTF
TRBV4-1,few,CASSQDLSKSPLHF
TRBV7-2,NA,CASSFLGEAKNIQYF
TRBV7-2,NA,CASSLRGVIQVYEETQYF
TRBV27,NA,CASSFERRRHTGELFF
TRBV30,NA,CAWVPPTSYNEQFF
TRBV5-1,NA,CASSLVGESYNEQFF
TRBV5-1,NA,CASSPSGDGYGYTF
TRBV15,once,CATSGGLATYNEQFF
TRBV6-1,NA,CASSEGNGDTQYF
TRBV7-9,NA,CASSLVVDNEQFF
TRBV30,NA,CAWIRRGQGMHGYTF
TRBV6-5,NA,CASRSGRSYNEQFF
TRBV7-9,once,CASSLNSGPINEKLFF
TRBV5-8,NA,CASSRDRGPSYEQYF
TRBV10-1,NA,CASSESWRTFKQYF
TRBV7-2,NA,CASSPTAVGRGETQYF
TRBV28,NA,CASTPGAPGEQYF
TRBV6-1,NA,CASSEGTALYGYTF
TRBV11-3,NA,CASSLDRRDNEQFF
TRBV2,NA,CASSRIQGVKETQYF
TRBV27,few,CASSVQGGANSPLHF
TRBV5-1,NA,CASSLTNSGANVLTF
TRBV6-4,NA,CASSVRLNTEAFF
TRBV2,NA,CASTLKGTNTEAFF
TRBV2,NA,CARRQGEWNTEAFF